Each of the 10 T cell receptor beta chains below was sequenced from the same sample in a study of blood T cell repertoires in COVID-19. Method: immunoSEQ multiplex PCR; TCRdb's copy keeps in-frame clones and lacks some. This table has approximately 89,000 clones, 87% appearing once. Sample: peripheral blood. The receptors come from a man between 65 and 85 years old with acute or convalescent COVID-19.

This chain links TRBV2 with TRBJ1-2; 10 positions match TRBD1. The ends lost 3 bases at V and 8 bases at J; junction bases unmatched: 6. CDR3 size: 14 residues. From germline, CDR1 is SNHLY and CDR2 FYNNEI. The CDR3 DNA reads TGTGCCAGCAGTGAGAGGGACAGGGGAGGCGGCTACACCTTC. This encodes CASSERDRGGGYTF.

V and J are TRBV2 and TRBJ2-1; D call uncertain. This CDR3 region has 13 residues. The germline V and J ends were trimmed by 1 base and 4 bases, with 5 bases remaining between them. The germline V gene encodes CDR1 SNHLY and CDR2 FYNNEI. The CDR3 is CASSEGVYNEQFF. CDR3 sequence (DNA): TGTGCCAGCAGTGAAGGCGTTTACAATGAGCAGTTCTTC.

This clone has just one count. The chain has TRBV28 and TRBJ2-7, with 9 bases matching TRBD1. CDR1 MDHEN and CDR2 SYDVKM come from the germline V gene. With 5 bases clipped from V and 5 bases from J, the junction kept 7 bases outside the gene matches. The CDR3 spans 14 residues. The CDR3 reads CASSTGTGSDEQYF. The DNA of the CDR3 is TGTGCCAGCAGTACCGGGACAGGGAGCGACGAGCAGTACTTC.

This chain connects TRBV18 to TRBJ1-2; 9 nucleotides match TRBD1. Germline-derived CDR1 and CDR2 are KGHSH and LQKENI. The ends lost 1 base at V and 9 bases at J; junction bases unmatched: 9. The CDR3 is 15 residues long. DNA of the CDR3: TGTGCCAGCTCACCACAGGGACAGGGTACGACTAGCTACACCTTC. Translating gives CASSPQGQGTTSYTF. The entire variable domain, with the rest obtained from reference TRBV18 and TRBJ1-2, is as follows: NAGVMQNPRHLVRRRGQEARLRCSPMKGHSHVYWYRQLPEEGLKFMVYLQKENIIDESGMPKERFSAEFPKEGPSILRIQQVVRGDSAAYFCASSPQGQGTTSYTFGSGTRLTVV.

The chain has TRBV18 and TRBJ1-5, with D unresolved. The CDR3 extends over 15 amino acids. The germline V gene has CDR1 KGHSH and CDR2 LQKENI. Trimming removed 3 bases from V and 4 bases from J, with 13 bases in between. The CDR3 DNA reads TGTGCCAGCTCACCGGATAGGGTAGCGAATCAGCCCCAGCATTTT. Translated: CASSPDRVANQPQHF.

The chain links TRBV2 to TRBJ1-5, with 7 bases aligning to TRBD1. CDR1 is SNHLY and CDR2 is FYNNEI in the germline V gene. Unmatched junction bases numbered 7, after V lost 5 bases and J lost 6 bases. This CDR3 region has 14 residues. This CDR3 reads CASSLRGVPQPQHF. The CDR3 DNA is TGTGCCAGCAGTCTCAGGGGGGTTCCTCAGCCCCAGCATTTT.

The genes are TRBV7-9 and TRBJ1-2; the D gene is possibly TRBD1 (6 bases). Per the germline V gene, CDR1 is SEHNR and CDR2 is FQNEAQ (reference sequence). The ends were cut back, 4 bases at V and 2 bases at J, with 17 bases in the middle. This CDR3 is built from 16 residues. CDR3 region: CASSSPEITGNYGYTF. In DNA form, the CDR3 reads TGTGCCAGCAGCTCCCCCGAAATAACAGGGAACTATGGCTACACCTTC.

This clone was seen only a few times. V is TRBV3-1 (or the pseudogene TRBV3-2) and J is TRBJ1-1; a weak D match, TRBD1 (6 bases). Germline-derived CDR1 and CDR2 are LGHDT and YNNKEL (reference sequence). V shed 1 base and J shed 10 bases, with 16 bases lying between them. The CDR3 contains 14 residues. The CDR3 reads CASSQAGQGTRAFF. In DNA form, the CDR3 reads TGTGCCAGCAGCCAAGCGGGGCAGGGGACAAGAGCTTTCTTT.

J is TRBJ1-2 and V is TRBV2, with 9 positions matching TRBD1. Germline assignment: CDR1 SNHLY and CDR2 FYNNEI. V dropped 7 bases and J dropped 6; count of bases not matched to a gene: 6. The CDR3 is 13 amino acids. The CDR3: CASNHRGQDGYTF. CDR3 sequence (DNA): TGTGCCAGCAATCACAGGGGGCAGGATGGCTACACCTTC.

The chain is built from TRBV6-4 and TRBJ1-1; perhaps TRBD1 as D (5 bases). Trimming shortened V by 5 bases and J by 6 bases, and 16 bases separated the two germline ends. Germline loops: CDR1 MRHNA, CDR2 SNTAGT. CDR3 size: 14 residues. This CDR3 is CASSNRPGESEAFF. The DNA of the CDR3 is TGTGCCAGCAGTAACAGGCCGGGGGAATCTGAAGCTTTCTTT.